Listed below are T cell receptor beta chains from one sample, sequenced in a study of T cell responses to AZD1222 COVID-19 vaccine. The protocol was immunoSEQ multiplex PCR, while the TCRdb copy is restricted to in-frame clones and leaves out a portion. Of 150,000 to 200,000 clones listed, around 90% are singletons. The material sequenced was peripheral blood, taken 28 days after the second AZD1222 dose. Source of these receptors: an adult who received the AZD1222 COVID-19 vaccine. The CDR3 runs from the conserved cysteine through the conserved F or W. A D gene is named only where the DNA matches it firmly. Size tells how often a clone was seen (once, few, many) or the class of an expanded clone, and some rows leave it out.

j_gene | d_gene | abundance | v_gene | CDR3aa | CDR3nt
TRBJ2-3 | NA | NA | TRBV7-3 | CASSLEAGKADTQYF | TGTGCCAGCAGCTTAGAGGCGGGGAAGGCAGATACGCAGTATTTT
TRBJ2-7 | TRBD1 | NA | TRBV7-9 | CASSPGQGPYYEQYF | TGTGCCAGCAGCCCGGGACAGGGACCTTACTACGAGCAGTACTTC
TRBJ1-6 | NA | NA | TRBV6-5 | CASSTKDNSPLHF | TGTGCCAGCAGCACCAAGGATAATTCACCCCTCCACTTT
TRBJ2-1 | NA | NA | TRBV5-1 | CASSPEGVGEQFF | TGCGCCAGCAGCCCCGAGGGGGTTGGTGAGCAGTTCTTC
TRBJ1-3 | NA | NA | TRBV19 | CASSTVSSGNTIYF | TGTGCCAGTAGTACAGTAAGCTCTGGAAACACCATATATTTT
TRBJ2-7 | NA | NA | TRBV30 | CAWSDGGPYEQYF | TGTGCCTGGAGTGACGGGGGGCCCTACGAGCAGTACTTC
TRBJ1-1 | NA | NA | TRBV19 | CASSNMDLRGTEAFF | TGTGCCAGTAGTAACATGGACCTGCGGGGCACTGAAGCTTTCTTT
TRBJ1-2 | TRBD1 | NA | TRBV19 | CASSQDRGSGYTF | TGTGCCAGTAGTCAAGACAGGGGAAGTGGCTACACCTTC
TRBJ2-7 | NA | NA | TRBV11-3 | CASSPREGPSVEQYF | TGTGCCAGCAGCCCCCGCGAGGGACCCTCCGTCGAGCAGTACTTC
TRBJ2-2 | TRBD2 | NA | TRBV4-3 | CASSQEPGGTNTGELFF | TGCGCCAGCAGCCAAGAACCGGGAGGGACGAACACCGGGGAGCTGTTTTTT
TRBJ1-2 | NA | NA | TRBV12-3/TRBV12-4 | CASSLTLRYGYTF | TGTGCCAGCAGTTTAACCCTTCGCTATGGCTACACCTTC
TRBJ1-6 | TRBD1 | few | TRBV5-4 | CASSVDSGTGTPLHF | TGTGCCAGCAGCGTGGATTCCGGGACAGGGACACCCCTCCACTTT
TRBJ2-1 | NA | NA | TRBV5-4 | CASSHIDRRASQQFF | TGTGCCAGCAGCCACATCGACAGGCGGGCTAGCCAGCAGTTCTTC
TRBJ2-3 | TRBD2 | NA | TRBV4-1 | CASSQPGLAGASGTDTQYF | TGCGCCAGCAGCCAACCGGGACTAGCGGGAGCCTCGGGCACAGATACGCAGTATTTT
TRBJ2-7 | NA | NA | TRBV7-8 | CASSQNRDQPNSYEQYF | TGTGCCAGCAGCCAGAACCGGGACCAGCCAAATTCTTACGAGCAGTACTTC
TRBJ2-2 | NA | NA | TRBV3-1/TRBV3-2 | CASSQGTALLFTGELFF | TGTGCCAGCAGCCAAGGGACTGCCCTGCTTTTCACCGGGGAGCTGTTTTTT
TRBJ2-3 | TRBD2 | NA | TRBV7-8 | CASSRGLAGNRGDTQYF | TGTGCCAGCAGCCGAGGGCTAGCGGGAAACCGGGGAGATACGCAGTATTTT